A selection of T cell receptor beta chains follows, all from one sample in a study of spatial heterogeneity in lung cancer. TCRdb re-derived calls from the 5' RACE reads in MiXCR, one entry per CDR3 protein. Of 110,000 or so distinct CDR3 sequences listed, 10% to 11% are singletons. The source material was PBMCs, sampled at follow-up. The receptor source for this set is a female donor with early-stage non-small cell lung cancer. Both conserved end residues are part of each CDR3. A D gene is named only where the DNA matches it firmly. The listing skips clone size in some rows; elsewhere it reads once, few, many or a size class.

V gene: TRBV11-2; clone size: many; D gene: -; J gene: TRBJ1-4; CDR3 DNA: TGTGCCAGCAGCGCGAGAGTTGGTGAAAAACTGTTTTTT; CDR3 protein: CASSARVGEKLFF
V gene: TRBV20-1; clone size: few; D gene: -; J gene: TRBJ1-3; CDR3 DNA: TGCAGTGCCTTTAACGGACTCTCTGGAAACACCATATATTTT; CDR3 protein: CSAFNGLSGNTIYF
V gene: TRBV5-1; clone size: many; D gene: -; J gene: TRBJ2-3; CDR3 DNA: TGCGCCAGCAGCTTGGGTAACAGTAGGACAGATACGCAGTATTTT; CDR3 protein: CASSLGNSRTDTQYF
V gene: TRBV27; clone size: -; D gene: TRBD1; J gene: TRBJ2-3; CDR3 DNA: TGTGCCAGCACGGGGACAGGGGAGGGAGATACGCAGTATTTT; CDR3 protein: CASTGTGEGDTQYF
V gene: TRBV6-5; clone size: -; D gene: -; J gene: TRBJ2-5; CDR3 DNA: TGTGCCAGCAGACGCACTTTCCAACAAGAGACCCAGTACTTC; CDR3 protein: CASRRTFQQETQYF
V gene: TRBV4-3; clone size: many; D gene: -; J gene: TRBJ2-5; CDR3 DNA: TGCGCCAGCAGCCATCAGGCGGGGGAGACCCAGTACTTC; CDR3 protein: CASSHQAGETQYF
V gene: TRBV12-3/TRBV12-4; clone size: -; D gene: TRBD1; J gene: TRBJ1-5; CDR3 DNA: TGTGCCAGCAGTGCCGGAACAGGGGCCTATCAGCCCCAGCATTTT; CDR3 protein: CASSAGTGAYQPQHF
V gene: TRBV7-2; clone size: -; D gene: -; J gene: TRBJ2-1; CDR3 DNA: TGTGCCAGCAGCTCTCATGATGTAAATGAGCAGTTCTTC; CDR3 protein: CASSSHDVNEQFF
V gene: TRBV7-2; clone size: few; D gene: -; J gene: TRBJ1-4; CDR3 DNA: TGTGCCAGCAGCCCGAGGCCAGCAACTAATGAAAAACTGTTTTTT; CDR3 protein: CASSPRPATNEKLFF
V gene: TRBV11-2; clone size: many; D gene: -; J gene: TRBJ2-7; CDR3 DNA: TGTGCCAGCAGCTTATATGCCAGAGGCTCCTACGAGCAGTACTTC; CDR3 protein: CASSLYARGSYEQYF
V gene: TRBV19; clone size: few; D gene: TRBD1; J gene: TRBJ1-1; CDR3 DNA: TGTGCCAGTAGTTCCGACAGGGGCAACACTGAAGCTTTCTTT; CDR3 protein: CASSSDRGNTEAFF
V gene: TRBV28; clone size: few; D gene: -; J gene: TRBJ2-1; CDR3 DNA: TGTGCCAGCAGTTTATTTGATATGGGGCAGTTCTTC; CDR3 protein: CASSLFDMGQFF
V gene: TRBV28; clone size: many; D gene: TRBD1; J gene: TRBJ1-5; CDR3 DNA: TGTGCCAGCAGTCGACCATTGACAGGGGAGGGGAATCAGCCCCAGCATTTT; CDR3 protein: CASSRPLTGEGNQPQHF
V gene: TRBV20-1; clone size: many; D gene: -; J gene: TRBJ1-5; CDR3 DNA: TGCAGTGCTAGGGACATCGCTCAGCCCCAGCATTTT; CDR3 protein: CSARDIAQPQHF
V gene: TRBV7-2; clone size: many; D gene: TRBD1; J gene: TRBJ1-5; CDR3 DNA: TGTGCCAGCAGCGGACAGGGGGCACGACAGCCCCAGCATTTT; CDR3 protein: CASSGQGARQPQHF
V gene: TRBV2; clone size: -; D gene: TRBD2; J gene: TRBJ2-2; CDR3 DNA: TGTGCCAGCAGTGCTACTAGCGAGACCGGGGAGCTGTTTTTT; CDR3 protein: CASSATSETGELFF
V gene: TRBV5-4; clone size: -; D gene: -; J gene: TRBJ2-5; CDR3 DNA: TGTGCCAGCAGCCGAGGCGAGGCCCAAGAGACCCAGTACTTC; CDR3 protein: CASSRGEAQETQYF
V gene: TRBV20-1; clone size: -; D gene: -; J gene: TRBJ1-2; CDR3 DNA: TGCAGTGCCACAACGAGGAATGGCTACACCTTC; CDR3 protein: CSATTRNGYTF
V gene: TRBV19; clone size: few; D gene: -; J gene: TRBJ1-2; CDR3 DNA: TGTGCCAGCTCAGAGGGGTATGGCTACACCTTC; CDR3 protein: CASSEGYGYTF
V gene: TRBV7-2; clone size: few; D gene: TRBD1; J gene: TRBJ1-1; CDR3 DNA: TGTGCCAGCAGCCATATGACAGGGGGCAACACTGAAGCTTTCTTT; CDR3 protein: CASSHMTGGNTEAFF
V gene: TRBV30; clone size: many; D gene: -; J gene: TRBJ1-5; CDR3 DNA: TGTGCCTGGAGTGGAGGGGGACGGCAGCCCCAGCATTTT; CDR3 protein: CAWSGGGRQPQHF
V gene: TRBV20-1; clone size: many; D gene: -; J gene: TRBJ1-1; CDR3 DNA: TGCAGTGCTAGAAACCCAGCCGGGCCCTCTGAAGCTTTCTTT; CDR3 protein: CSARNPAGPSEAFF
V gene: TRBV11-2; clone size: -; D gene: -; J gene: TRBJ2-1; CDR3 DNA: TGTGCCAGCAGCTCCTCCAGTGCCCTCCTATACAATGAGCAGTTCTTC; CDR3 protein: CASSSSSALLYNEQFF
V gene: TRBV7-9; clone size: -; D gene: -; J gene: TRBJ1-4; CDR3 DNA: TGTGCCAGCAGCTCGGTAGTGGCGACACTTGAAAAACTGTTTTTT; CDR3 protein: CASSSVVATLEKLFF
V gene: TRBV12-3/TRBV12-4; clone size: few; D gene: -; J gene: TRBJ1-1; CDR3 DNA: TGTGCCAGCAGCAAGGACTCGGTGAACACTGAAGCTTTCTTT; CDR3 protein: CASSKDSVNTEAFF
V gene: TRBV28; clone size: many; D gene: TRBD2; J gene: TRBJ2-5; CDR3 DNA: TGTGCCAGCAGGGGACTAGCGGGAGGGCCAGAGAGGTTCAAGACCCAGTACTTC; CDR3 protein: CASRGLAGGPERFKTQYF
V gene: TRBV28; clone size: -; D gene: -; J gene: TRBJ1-4; CDR3 DNA: TGTGCCAGCAGTTTATTTATGGGTGAAAAACTGTTTTTT; CDR3 protein: CASSLFMGEKLFF
V gene: TRBV11-1; clone size: -; D gene: TRBD2; J gene: TRBJ2-1; CDR3 DNA: TGTGCCAGCAGCTTCCACGGGAGGGCCGTTAGTGAGCAGTTCTTC; CDR3 protein: CASSFHGRAVSEQFF
V gene: TRBV6-5; clone size: few; D gene: TRBD1; J gene: TRBJ1-6; CDR3 DNA: TGTGCCAGCAGTTACTCGAACAGGGGGGTCGATAATTCACCCCTCCACTTT; CDR3 protein: CASSYSNRGVDNSPLHF
V gene: TRBV29-1; clone size: few; D gene: -; J gene: TRBJ1-5; CDR3 DNA: TGCAGCGTTCGAGTCGGGGTGGATCAGCCCCAGCATTTT; CDR3 protein: CSVRVGVDQPQHF
V gene: TRBV3-1; clone size: -; D gene: TRBD2; J gene: TRBJ2-5; CDR3 DNA: TGTGCCAGCAGCCAAGGGTTTGATAGCGGGAGGGGTACGGAGACCCAGTACTTC; CDR3 protein: CASSQGFDSGRGTETQYF
V gene: TRBV28; clone size: -; D gene: -; J gene: TRBJ1-5; CDR3 DNA: TGTGCCAGCAGTTTTGGCGGTAGCAATCAGCCCCAGCATTTT; CDR3 protein: CASSFGGSNQPQHF
V gene: TRBV7-2; clone size: -; D gene: -; J gene: TRBJ2-3; CDR3 DNA: TGTGCCAGCAGCCCCGCTTTCCATACGCAGTATTTT; CDR3 protein: CASSPAFHTQYF
V gene: TRBV6-5; clone size: few; D gene: TRBD2; J gene: TRBJ2-1; CDR3 DNA: TGTGCCAGCAGTCAAAGACTAGCGGGAGGGCACGAGCAGTTCTTC; CDR3 protein: CASSQRLAGGHEQFF
V gene: TRBV20-1; clone size: few; D gene: -; J gene: TRBJ1-5; CDR3 DNA: TGCAGTGCTAAACGAGGGGTAGATCAGCCCCAGCATTTT; CDR3 protein: CSAKRGVDQPQHF
V gene: TRBV28; clone size: -; D gene: TRBD1; J gene: TRBJ2-3; CDR3 DNA: TGTGCCAGCAAAAACAGGGGGAACACAGATACGCAGTATTTT; CDR3 protein: CASKNRGNTDTQYF
V gene: TRBV5-1; clone size: -; D gene: -; J gene: TRBJ2-1; CDR3 DNA: TGCGCCAGCAGCTTGGCTGCGACGGATCAGCAGTTCTTC; CDR3 protein: CASSLAATDQQFF
V gene: TRBV7-2; clone size: -; D gene: -; J gene: TRBJ2-5; CDR3 DNA: TGTGCCAGCAGCTTATCGGCGTCTGGAGAGACCCAGTACTTC; CDR3 protein: CASSLSASGETQYF
V gene: TRBV5-1; clone size: few; D gene: -; J gene: TRBJ2-5; CDR3 DNA: TGCGCCAGCAGCTTGGGGTCAGGGCAAGAGACCCAGTACTTC; CDR3 protein: CASSLGSGQETQYF
V gene: TRBV6-1; clone size: few; D gene: -; J gene: TRBJ1-5; CDR3 DNA: TGTGCCAGCAGTGAGACCGACCCGGGGCCCCAGCATTTT; CDR3 protein: CASSETDPGPQHF
V gene: TRBV5-5; clone size: few; D gene: TRBD1; J gene: TRBJ1-4; CDR3 DNA: TGTGCCAGCAGCTCTCCAGGGACAGGGGTGGAAAAACTGTTTTTT; CDR3 protein: CASSSPGTGVEKLFF